This TCR beta chain derives from a study of cytomegalovirus exposure and HLA in healthy donors. About the research overall: Genotyping of 398 donors showed that 80% to 85% belonged to the Caucasian-associated ancestry cluster. Whole-study results and caveats: A later analysis associated 16,000 or so TCR beta sequences with HLA alleles at a 0.05 false discovery rate. Data from an earlier analysis indicated that most TCR beta V segments were productive either about 87% or about 30% of the time. Altogether, 150 to 200 TCR beta chains were recorded as cytomegalovirus-associated.

CDR1 is SGHVS and CDR2 is FNYEAQ in the germline V gene. V was pared by 4 bases and J by 3 bases, with 11 bases between. The CDR3 is 14 amino acids. PCR amplification relied on 60 Vbeta primers (plus 13 Jbeta primers). TCRdb's table, derived via immunoSEQ multiplex PCR, lists solely in-frame clones and lacks some. The sample carries 150,000 to 200,000 clones, about 59% recorded once. This clone was seen only once. Its antigen is as yet unknown. The chain carries TRBV7-6 and TRBJ2-3; unclear D gene. This TCR came from a man in his forties in good health and CMV-seronegative. The sequencing sample was made of PBMCs. Here the CDR3 reads CASSSLDLTDTQYF. CDR3 DNA: TGTGCCAGCAGCTCCCTAGATTTGACAGATACGCAGTATTTT.